This T cell receptor (beta chain) was sequenced during a study of blood T cell repertoires in COVID-19 (dated by TCRdb to 2018 to 2020). Background on the whole study: Samples from collaborators originated in the United States, Italy and Spain and spanned both the acute and convalescent phases of COVID-19. The material from the prospective study consisted of cDNA or gDNA derived from T cells, B-cell-depleted T cells, or PBMCs. The dataset comprised deeply sampled blood TCRbeta repertoires from subjects exposed to, actively infected with, or recovered from COVID-19. The repertoires were released in a freely available public database intended as a resource for research on the immune response to SARS-CoV-2. Samples came from the ongoing ImmuneRACE study (first 160 participants) plus 1,254 subjects from 6 global collaborators. Nearly every sample came with metadata listing a de-identified subject ID, COVID-19 status, age in years and sex. Where HLA class I and class II types were available, the types were taken from metadata supplied by the sample provider, not from assay-based typing.

Summary of the overall study and its limitations: The quantity of clinical and demographic metadata differed by source and by participant and was supplied without curation.

TCRbeta CDR3 regions were amplified from genomic DNA by means of the immunoSEQ Assay, a bias-controlled multiplex PCR. The published analysis was carried out like this. The number of nucleated cells in each sample was estimated by amplification of reference gene primers within the assay. To quantify the absolute abundance of each unique TCRbeta CDR3 rearrangement, sequence reads were collapsed and filtered. For each sample, productive Simpson clonality was calculated as the square root of Simpson's diversity index across productive rearrangements. TCRdb took over this immuneACCESS table, retaining in-frame rearrangements with V and J assigned. Such tables are incomplete; in checked studies, under half of the missing clones stem from an unresolved V gene, and the remainder is unexplained. That table gives V, J and clone size, and the DNA gave D and trimming. This sample has nearly 250,000 clones in its table, and 86% of those were observed once. The ten largest clones capture around 2% of the sample.

CDR1 and CDR2 were assigned from the germline V gene as LGHNA and YSLEER. The junction carries 12 bases between V and J, which are trimmed by 0 bases and 9 bases respectively. Counted from cysteine to phenylalanine, this CDR3 has 13 amino acids. The entry retains the CDR3 DNA only, 39 bases that are in frame from base 1. To note about this clone: Its antigen is not yet known. Base qualities were left out, and no much larger clone turns up one base away.

Enrolling through a virtual design, the prospective study's participants ranged in age from roughly 18 to 95 years and lived across 20 to 30 United States geographic areas. Cohort assignment in the prospective study relied on participant-reported clinical history from a screening survey and a study questionnaire. Recovered participants in ImmuneRACE Cohort 3 were defined as having two consecutive negative NP/OP PCR tests, clearance from a healthcare professional, or resolution of symptoms. In the prospective study, whole blood, serum and a nasopharyngeal or oropharyngeal swab were collected from each participant by mobile phlebotomists. Participants in the prospective study had the option to provide additional blood draws and questionnaires over a roughly two-month period. Blood samples from the prospective study were shipped frozen or at room temperature prior to DNA extraction.

Recombination connected TRBV4-3 to TRBJ2-7; TRBD1 could be the D gene, as 5 bases match. The specimen sequenced was PBMCs or T cells enriched from blood (not recorded which). This TCR came from a woman in her 50s who had recovered from COVID-19. The base sequence is TGCGCCAGCAGCCAAGATTGGAGTCAGGGGCAGTACTTC. This encodes CASSQDWSQGQYF.